In its sample, the clone carrying this T cell receptor (beta chain) was seen many times. Amplification of TCR beta CDR3 regions was performed using RNA transcripts as template. First-round RT-PCR targeting the TCR CDR3 was performed with the HTBI primer set. TCRdb reanalysed the multiplex PCR reads using MiXCR and keeps one entry per CDR3 protein. Seen here are 360,000 or so distinct CDR3 sequences, 15% to 20% observed once, and the top ten hold less than 20%. CDR1 MNHEY and CDR2 SMNVEV come from the germline V gene (reference sequence). The CDR3 covers 13 residues. The data derive from a study of T cells in Graves' hyperthyroidism and ophthalmopathy. Fresh peripheral blood, around 10 ml, yielded the PBMCs.

Sequencing was done on a sample of blood. V is TRBV27 and J is TRBJ1-5, with a tentative D call TRBD1 (6 bases). The source is a woman in her forties with Graves' ophthalmopathy. The CDR3 here is CSVGGGRWQPQHF. In DNA, the CDR3 is TGTTCGGTGGGGGGGGGGCGCTGGCAGCCCCAGCATTTT.